This T cell receptor (beta chain) came from a study of cytomegalovirus exposure and HLA in healthy donors. Regarding the study as a whole: Cytomegalovirus association was listed for roughly 160 TCR beta chains.

The approximately 120-subject validation cohort, separate from the roughly 700-subject first cohort, included the donors. There are 13 residues in the CDR3. The germline CDR1 and CDR2 sequences are SNHLY and FYNNEI. V lost 8 bases, J lost 4 bases, and 6 bases stayed unmatched. Assay: immunoSEQ multiplex PCR; the TCRdb copy retains only in-frame clones and omits some. The sample lists around 200,000 clones, roughly 84% occurring once. A remark on this clone: Its specificity is not known.

This sequence joins TRBV2 and TRBJ2-3; 7 bases line up with TRBD2. Sequenced input: PBMCs. The TCR was taken from a woman aged 18-29 years in good health and CMV-seropositive. The CDR3 region is CASDKGGADTQYF. CDR3 nucleotide sequence: TGTGCCAGCGACAAGGGAGGGGCAGATACGCAGTATTTT.